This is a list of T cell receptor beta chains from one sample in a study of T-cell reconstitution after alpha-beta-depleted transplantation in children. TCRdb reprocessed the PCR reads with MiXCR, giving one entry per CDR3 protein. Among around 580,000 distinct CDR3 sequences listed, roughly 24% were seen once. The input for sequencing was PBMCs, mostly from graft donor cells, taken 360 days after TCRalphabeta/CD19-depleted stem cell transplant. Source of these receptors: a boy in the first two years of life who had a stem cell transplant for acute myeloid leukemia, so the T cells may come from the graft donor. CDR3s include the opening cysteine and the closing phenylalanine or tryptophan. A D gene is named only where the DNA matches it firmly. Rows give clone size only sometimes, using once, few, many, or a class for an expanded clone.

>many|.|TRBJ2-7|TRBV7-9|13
CASWRGLPYEQYF
TGTGCCAGTTGGAGGGGGCTTCCCTACGAGCAGTACTTC
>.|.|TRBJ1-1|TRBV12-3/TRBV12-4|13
CASSLARPSEAFF
TGTGCCAGCAGTTTAGCGCGTCCCTCTGAAGCTTTCTTT
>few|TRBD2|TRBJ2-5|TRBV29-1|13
CSVGLGGDETQYF
TGCAGCGTTGGTCTCGGGGGGGATGAGACCCAGTACTTC
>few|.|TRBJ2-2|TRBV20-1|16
CSARVPGTPNTGELFF
TGCAGTGCTAGAGTTCCCGGGACCCCCAACACCGGGGAGCTGTTTTTT
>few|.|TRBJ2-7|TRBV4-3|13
CASSQESGYEQYF
TGCGCCAGCAGCCAAGAATCTGGATACGAGCAGTACTTC
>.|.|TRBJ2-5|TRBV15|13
CATSRQPQETQYF
TGTGCCACCAGCAGGCAGCCTCAAGAGACCCAGTACTTC
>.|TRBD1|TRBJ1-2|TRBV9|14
CASSPRTGGYGYTF
TGTGCCAGCAGCCCCAGGACAGGGGGATATGGCTACACCTTC
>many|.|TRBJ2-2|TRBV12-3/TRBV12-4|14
CASSPTRLHGELFF
TGTGCCAGCAGTCCGACCAGGTTGCACGGGGAGCTGTTTTTT
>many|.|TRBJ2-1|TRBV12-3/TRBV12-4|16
CASSILRDPHHGEQFF
TGTGCCAGCAGTATTCTCCGGGACCCCCACCATGGTGAGCAGTTCTTC
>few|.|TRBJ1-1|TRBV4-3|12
CASRRGDAEAFF
TGCGCCAGCAGGAGGGGGGACGCTGAAGCTTTCTTT
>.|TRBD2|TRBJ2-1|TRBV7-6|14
CASSFSGDDNEQFF
TGTGCCAGCAGCTTTAGCGGGGACGACAATGAGCAGTTCTTC
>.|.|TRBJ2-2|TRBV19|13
CASRQGEAGELFF
TGTGCCAGTAGACAGGGTGAGGCCGGGGAGCTGTTTTTT
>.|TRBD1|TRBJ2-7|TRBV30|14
CAWRDRSYSYEQYF
TGTGCCTGGAGGGACAGGTCCTACTCCTACGAGCAGTACTTC
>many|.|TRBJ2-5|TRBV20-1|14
CSARSGGVGETQYF
TGCAGTGCTAGATCCGGCGGGGTTGGAGAGACCCAGTACTTC
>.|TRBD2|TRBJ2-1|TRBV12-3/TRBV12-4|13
CASSSSGYNEQFF
TGTGCCAGCAGTTCTAGCGGCTACAATGAGCAGTTCTTC
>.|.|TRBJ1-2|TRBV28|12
CASSFRLLGYTF
TGTGCCAGCAGTTTTCGGCTGCTAGGCTACACCTTC
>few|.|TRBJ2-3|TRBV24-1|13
CATSSGPTDTQYF
TGTGCCACCAGTTCCGGCCCCACAGATACGCAGTATTTT
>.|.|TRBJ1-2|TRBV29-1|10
CSVGEGGYTF
TGCAGCGTTGGGGAGGGCGGCTACACCTTC
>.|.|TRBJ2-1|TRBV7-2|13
CASSRGPQDEQFF
TGTGCCAGCAGCCGAGGCCCGCAAGATGAGCAGTTCTTC
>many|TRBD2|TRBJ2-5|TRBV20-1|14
CSAGGIAGSETQYF
TGCAGTGCTGGGGGGATAGCGGGGTCGGAGACCCAGTACTTC